This T cell receptor (beta chain) was sequenced during a study of molecular identifiers for immune sequencing clone quantification. There are 11 residues in the CDR3. CDR1 and CDR2 from the germline V gene are SGHAT and FQNNGV. The ends were cut back, 5 bases at V and 7 bases at J, with 9 bases in the middle. Preparation methods for the bulk TCR libraries were those previously described, with listed TCR primers. TCRdb re-analysed the PCR reads in MiXCR, keeping a single row per CDR3 protein. Of 68,000 or so distinct CDR3 sequences in the sample, less than 20% were seen once. This clonotype came up many times.

This receptor was obtained from a human donor in good health. Some libraries in this study had Jurkat cell RNA spiked in. The sample comprised naive CD8+ T cells from blood, with Jurkat cell RNA spiked in. Subset indicated: FACS-sorted CD8+CD4-CCR7+CD45RA+ naive T cells. The rearrangement uses TRBV11-2 and TRBJ2-7; D unclear. The CDR3 DNA sequence: TGTGCCAGCAGCGCCTATGGTGAGCAGTACTTC. Encoded protein: CASSAYGEQYF.